Below are 28 T cell receptor beta chains sequenced from a single sample in a study of T-cell memory formation after mild COVID-19. In TCRdb, the 5' RACE reads were re-called with MiXCR into one record per CDR3 protein. Of approximately 340,000 distinct CDR3 sequences in the sample, over 10% were seen once. Sample: PBMCs or a T cell subset sorted from them (not recorded which). The source is a man between 18 and 35 years old who had mild COVID-19 (a few samples of this study predate the infection). Cell type and time point are not known.

In its sample, this clonotype was seen a few times. This chain connects TRBV6-5 to TRBJ2-7, with TRBD1 matching 7 bases. CDR1 is MNHEY and CDR2 is SVGAGI in the germline V gene. The CDR3 spans 14 residues. Trimming at V came to 4 bases and at J to 0 bases, leaving 3 bases not matched to a gene. CDR3 coding DNA: TGTGCCAGCAGTTCGACAGGGAGCTCCTACGAGCAGTACGTC. Its protein is CASSSTGSSYEQYV.

This clonotype was seen a handful of times. This chain joins TRBV12-3 or TRBV12-4 and TRBJ1-1; D call uncertain. With 6 bases removed from V and 8 bases from J, the gap between germline ends came to 10 bases. This CDR3 has 11 amino acids. The CDR3 sequence: CASSPGVEAFF. The CDR3 DNA is TGTGCCAGCAGCCCCGGGGTAGAAGCTTTCTTT.

This sequence joins TRBV5-1 and TRBJ1-3; D is unclear. Germline V gives CDR1 SGHRS, CDR2 YFSETQ. The CDR3 covers 13 residues. V was shortened by 2 bases and J by 9 bases, with 12 bases between the two germline ends. The CDR3 DNA follows: TGCGCCAGCAGCTTCGAGTTTCGCGGCACCATATATTTT. It specifies CASSFEFRGTIYF.

This clonotype was observed a few times. The chain recombines TRBV28 with TRBJ1-5, with D maybe TRBD1 (6 bases). The germline V gene has CDR1 MDHEN and CDR2 SYDVKM. The CDR3 is 15 residues long. V was trimmed by 7 bases and J by 0 bases, leaving 13 bases between them. CDR3 in amino acids: CASIYLGASNQPQHF. CDR3 nucleotide sequence: TGTGCCAGCATCTACCTGGGGGCTAGCAATCAGCCCCAGCATTTT.

This clonotype was picked up many times. This chain uses TRBV19 with TRBJ1-2; D unresolved. Trimming pared 1 base from V and 10 bases from J, leaving 7 bases between. Germline V gene sequence: CDR1 LNHDA, CDR2 SQIVND (reference sequence). The CDR3 covers 11 residues. CDR3 sequence reads: CASSIGEAYTF. CDR3 sequence (DNA): TGTGCCAGTAGTATAGGGGAGGCCTACACCTTC.

The rearrangement links TRBV5-1 to TRBJ2-1, with TRBD1 matching 8 bases. J gave up 4 bases and V 1 base, and 4 bases lay outside the gene matches. CDR1 and CDR2 (germline): SGHRS, YFSETQ. This CDR3 has 15 amino acids. The CDR3 region is CASSLRTGLYNEQFF. The CDR3 nucleotides are TGCGCCAGCAGCTTGAGGACAGGGCTTTACAATGAGCAGTTCTTC.

The chain joins TRBV7-9 to TRBJ1-6; D unclear. In germline, CDR1 is SEHNR, CDR2 FQNEAQ (reference sequence). The CDR3 spans 12 residues. V shed 5 bases and J shed 5 bases, with 4 bases lying between them. The CDR3 nucleotides are TGTGCCAGCAGCCGAGATAATTCACCCCTCCACTTT. It encodes CASSRDNSPLHF.

This clonotype was seen a handful of times. The chain combines TRBV7-9 with TRBJ1-6; D gene ambiguous. This CDR3 is 13 amino acids long. V dropped 5 bases and J dropped 12 bases, with 14 bases sitting between them. Germline values: CDR1 SEHNR, CDR2 FQNEAQ (reference sequence). The CDR3 here is CASSDKAVGPLHF. The CDR3 nucleotides read TGTGCCAGCAGCGACAAAGCCGTGGGACCCCTCCACTTT.

The V call is TRBV9, the J call TRBJ2-3, with 9 bases that match TRBD2. Unmatched junction bases numbered 4, after V lost 0 bases and J lost 5 bases. Germline V gene sequence: CDR1 SGDLS, CDR2 YYNGEE. The CDR3 is 15 amino acids. CDR3 nucleotide sequence: TGTGCCAGCAGCGTAGGGGTTAGCGGGGGAGATACGCAGTATTTT. Translated: CASSVGVSGGDTQYF.

The chain employs TRBV6-2 or TRBV6-3 and TRBJ2-3; a weak D match, TRBD2 (6 bases). Deletions cut 10 bases from V and 2 bases from J, with 10 bases between. Germline V CDR1 and CDR2: MNHEY, SVGEGT. This CDR3 contains 12 residues. CDR3: CATQDYTDTQYF. The CDR3 DNA reads as TGTGCCACCCAGGACTACACAGATACGCAGTATTTT.

The chain has TRBV25-1 and TRBJ2-3; D is uncertain. CDR1 is MGHDK, CDR2 SYGVNS, per germline. V lost 4 bases and J lost 3, with 11 bases in between. CDR3 length equals 14 residues. Written as DNA, the CDR3 is TGTGCCAGCAGTGTAACGCAGAGTACAGATACGCAGTATTTT. Translated, it gives CASSVTQSTDTQYF. Complete variable domain (other parts from reference TRBV25-1 and TRBJ2-3): EADIYQTPRYLVIGTGKKITLECSQTMGHDKMYWYQQDPGMELHLIHYSYGVNSTEKGDLSSESTVSRIRTEHFPLTLESARPSHTSQYLCASSVTQSTDTQYFGPGTRLTVL.

This clonotype was detected only a few times. This chain links TRBV9 with TRBJ1-2, with a possible D match to TRBD1 (6 bases). This CDR3 contains 15 residues. The germline V gene encodes CDR1 SGDLS and CDR2 YYNGEE. Trimming pared 3 bases from V and 3 bases from J, leaving 15 bases between. CDR3 loop: CASSAFQQGDYGYTF. The CDR3 coding sequence is TGTGCCAGCAGCGCCTTCCAACAGGGAGACTATGGCTACACCTTC.

The V call is TRBV9, the J call TRBJ2-1, with D possibly TRBD1 on 5 matching bases. Germline-derived CDR1 and CDR2 are SGDLS and YYNGEE. The ends were cut back, 4 bases at V and 2 bases at J, with 10 bases in the middle. The CDR3 is 14 residues long. Here the CDR3 reads CASSPRTTYNEQFF. The DNA of the CDR3 is TGTGCCAGCAGCCCCCGGACAACCTACAATGAGCAGTTCTTC.

The chain links TRBV7-2 to TRBJ1-4, with TRBD1 matching over 8 bases. Germline V CDR1 and CDR2: SGHTA, FQGNSA. Trimming cost V 2 bases and J 3 bases; bases outside gene matches: 2. The CDR3 is 15 residues long. CDR3 nucleotide sequence: TGTGCCAGCAGCTTAAGACAGGGGCCTAATGAAAAACTGTTTTTT. It translates to CASSLRQGPNEKLFF.

This rearrangement joins TRBV21-1 to TRBJ2-2; the DNA was not compared with TRBD1, the D call given in the table. TRBV21-1 is classified as a pseudogene. The CDR3 totals 14 residues. CDR3 sequence: CASRDREGAGELFF. The CDR3 DNA reads TGTGCCAGCAGGGACAGAGAAGGCGCCGGGGAGCTGTTTTTT.

The chain is built from TRBV9 and TRBJ1-1; 10 bases match TRBD1. Trimming removed 3 bases from V and 1 base from J; junction bases left unmatched: 6. In germline, CDR1 is SGDLS, CDR2 YYNGEE. This CDR3 region has 16 residues. CDR3 in DNA: TGTGCCAGCAGCGCCGACAGGGGGCCACAGAACACTGAAGCTTTCTTT. Its protein is CASSADRGPQNTEAFF.

This chain joins TRBV5-1 and TRBJ1-6; D unclear. CDR3 length: 15 amino acids. Germline V lookup: CDR1 SGHRS, CDR2 YFSETQ. Trimming stripped 2 bases from V and 10 bases from J, with 16 bases between. CDR3 sequence reads: CASSLSGIHVSPLHF. CDR3 DNA sequence: TGCGCCAGCAGCTTAAGTGGCATCCACGTCTCACCCCTCCACTTT.

The table lists this clonotype with many counts. The genes are TRBV24-1 and TRBJ2-1; 9 bases map to TRBD1. CDR3 length equals 16 residues. CDR1 KGHDR and CDR2 SFDVKD come from the germline V gene. V was pared by 2 bases and J by 5 bases, with 6 bases of the junction left unmatched. The CDR3 here is CATSDSGTGTHNEQFF. CDR3 sequence (DNA): TGTGCCACCAGTGATTCCGGGACAGGGACGCACAATGAGCAGTTCTTC.

V gene TRBV9 combines with J gene TRBJ2-7; a weak D match, TRBD1 (5 bases). Trimming removed 5 bases at V and 2 bases at J, with 14 bases between. Germline V gene lookup returns CDR1 SGDLS and CDR2 YYNGEE. CDR3 length: 14 amino acids. As DNA, the CDR3 is TGTGCCAGCAGTGAAGTAGGGGCACCCTACGAGCAGTACTTC. Protein: CASSEVGAPYEQYF.

This clonotype was observed at least ten times. The J gene is TRBJ1-2, the V gene TRBV2; a weak D match, TRBD1 (5 bases). V was pared by 11 bases and J by 7 bases, with 14 bases between. CDR1 and CDR2 from the germline V gene are SNHLY and FYNNEI. The CDR3 loop spans 11 amino acids. The CDR3 loop is CASDRGAGYTF. In DNA, the CDR3 is TGTGCCTCCGACAGAGGGGCTGGCTACACCTTC.

This rearrangement joins TRBV4-2 to TRBJ2-3; 10 bases line up with TRBD2. With 5 bases clipped from V and 6 bases from J, the junction kept 8 bases outside the gene matches. There are 15 residues in the CDR3. The germline gives CDR1 LGHNA, CDR2 YNFKEQ. The CDR3 sequence: CASSWAGTSVDTQYF. Here the CDR3 DNA reads TGTGCCAGCAGCTGGGCCGGGACTAGCGTCGATACGCAGTATTTT.

This clonotype has only a few counts. The rearrangement links TRBV18 to TRBJ2-5; 11 positions agree with TRBD2. Trimming removed 2 bases from V and 1 base from J; junction bases left unmatched: 3. The CDR3 sequence is 16 residues long. Germline loops: CDR1 KGHSH, CDR2 LQKENI. The CDR3 DNA follows: TGTGCCAGCTCACCAAGACTAGCGGGGACCCAAGAGACCCAGTACTTC. It encodes CASSPRLAGTQETQYF. The full variable domain, completed using reference TRBV18 and TRBJ2-5, is NAGVMQNPRHLVRRRGQEARLRCSPMKGHSHVYWYRQLPEEGLKFMVYLQKENIIDESGMPKERFSAEFPKEGPSILRIQQVVRGDSAAYFCASSPRLAGTQETQYFGPGTRLLVL.

CDR3 DNA: TGTGCCAGCAGCCAAGAGGGGGGGCACCAAACCTCTGGGGCCAACGTCCTGACTTTC. It encodes CASSQEGGHQTSGANVLTF. The V and J genes are TRBV4-2 and TRBJ2-6; D possibly corresponds to TRBD2 (7 bases). This CDR3 spans 19 amino acids. Germline assignment: CDR1 LGHNA and CDR2 YNFKEQ. V was pared by 0 bases and J by 0 bases, with 15 bases between.

As DNA, the CDR3 is TGCGCCAGCAGCTTGGCCGGGGGATCACAAAGAAACACCATATATTTT. Translating it yields CASSLAGGSQRNTIYF. This sequence joins TRBV5-1 and TRBJ1-3; maybe TRBD1 (5 bases). CDR1 SGHRS and CDR2 YFSETQ come from the germline V gene. V was cut by 0 bases and J by 5 bases, with 15 bases left in between. The CDR3 sequence is 16 residues long. Using reference TRBV5-1 and TRBJ1-3 for the parts outside the CDR3, the full variable domain is KAGVTQTPRYLIKTRGQQVTLSCSPISGHRSVSWYQQTPGQGLQFLFEYFSETQRNKGNFPGRFSGRQFSNSRSEMNVSTLELGDSALYLCASSLAGGSQRNTIYFGEGSWLTVV.

This clonotype was picked up many times. This chain uses TRBV5-1 with TRBJ2-2; 8 bases map to TRBD1. Unmatched junction bases numbered 2, after V lost 3 bases and J lost 7 bases. The CDR3 loop spans 13 amino acids. CDR1 SGHRS and CDR2 YFSETQ come from the germline V gene. The CDR3 DNA is TGCGCCAGCAGCTACGGACAGGGCGGGGAGCTGTTTTTT. It is translated as CASSYGQGGELFF.

V gene TRBV6-4 combines with J gene TRBJ2-1; D possibly matches TRBD1 or TRBD2 (6 bases each). This CDR3 has 15 amino acids. V was cut by 5 bases and J by 9 bases, with 20 bases left in between. From germline, CDR1 is MRHNA and CDR2 SNTAGT. CDR3 region: CASSLEEGVVSEQFF. CDR3 DNA: TGTGCCAGCAGTTTGGAGGAGGGGGTCGTTAGTGAGCAGTTCTTC.

This clonotype was detected a few times. V and J are TRBV5-1 and TRBJ2-1; 8 nucleotides match TRBD2. This CDR3 has 15 amino acids. V shed 6 bases, J shed 10 bases, and the junction held 15 bases outside the gene matches. CDR1 and CDR2 from the germline V gene are SGHRS and YFSETQ. Written as DNA, the CDR3 is TGCGCCAGCACCACTATCGGACTAGCATCCACCGAGCAGTTCTTC. Translated: CASTTIGLASTEQFF.

This clonotype was counted only a few times. The chain recombines TRBV7-9 with TRBJ1-1; TRBD1 might be the D (5 bases). V shed 5 bases and J shed 0 bases, with 16 bases lying between them. CDR1 is SEHNR and CDR2 is FQNEAQ in the germline V gene (reference sequence). CDR3 size: 16 residues. The chain's CDR3 is CASSPGGGWLNTEAFF. The CDR3 region has the DNA TGTGCCAGCAGCCCTGGGGGGGGGTGGCTGAACACTGAAGCTTTCTTT.